The 13 T cell receptor beta chains reported below all come from one sample, sequenced in a study of Ad26.COV2.S vaccination and SARS-CoV-2 variants. Regarding treatment: roughly 20 received Ad26.COV2.S at low or high dose, single or two shots; about 5 received placebo; per-sample allocation not given. Day 63 after the first injection of vaccine or placebo was the sampling time. Clones were sequenced by immunoSEQ multiplex PCR, and TCRdb holds only the in-frame ones, with some missing. Here the sample spans 300,000 to 400,000 clones, 88% being singletons. The source was peripheral blood, collected in a trial of Ad26.COV2.S vaccine versus placebo. These receptors came from a person aged 18-60 years who received the Ad26.COV2.S COVID-19 vaccine or a placebo.

This clone was seen only once. The rearrangement joins TRBV13 to TRBJ2-7, with 9 bases matching TRBD1. The CDR3 totals 14 residues. V gave up 8 bases and J gave up 1 base; unmatched junction bases: 6. The germline V gene has CDR1 PRHDT and CDR2 FYEKMQ (reference sequence). CDR3 residues: CASAPGQGSYEQYF. The CDR3 bases are TGTGCCAGCGCGCCGGGACAGGGATCCTACGAGCAGTACTTC.

The gene calls are TRBV18 and TRBJ1-6, with D perhaps TRBD1 (5 bases). The V gene lost 3 bases and the J gene lost 5 bases, with 14 bases spanning the gap. Germline assignment: CDR1 KGHSH and CDR2 LQKENI. The CDR3 covers 16 residues. This chain's CDR3 is CASSPPLGLNNSPLHF. CDR3 nucleotides: TGTGCCAGCTCACCGCCTTTGGGGCTTAATAATTCACCCCTCCACTTT.

The chain links TRBV7-3 to TRBJ1-5; TRBD1 aligns across 12 bases. This CDR3 comprises 16 residues. Germline-derived CDR1 and CDR2 are SGHTA and FQGTGA. Germline trimming cut 0 bases from V and 6 bases from J; bases unmatched to any gene: 3. The CDR3 reads CASSLTGQGAGQPQHF. DNA for the CDR3: TGTGCCAGCAGCTTAACGGGACAGGGGGCAGGTCAGCCCCAGCATTTT.

V and J are TRBV7-2 and TRBJ2-5; possible D gene TRBD1, 6 bases. The CDR3 loop spans 13 amino acids. Germline assignment: CDR1 SGHTA and CDR2 FQGNSA. The V end was cut by 6 bases, the J end by 7 bases, with 15 bases between. CDR3 in amino acids: CASRAGPQGTQYF. CDR3 in DNA: TGTGCCAGCAGGGCAGGCCCACAGGGGACCCAGTACTTC.

This chain uses TRBV28 with TRBJ2-1; D possibly corresponds to TRBD2 (6 bases). V lost 4 bases to trimming and J lost 1 base, with 14 bases between them. Germline CDR1 reads MDHEN; CDR2 reads SYDVKM. The CDR3 is 16 amino acids. CDR3 nucleotides: TGTGCCAGCAGTTCCTATGAAGCGGGTTCCTACAATGAGCAGTTCTTC. Translation: CASSSYEAGSYNEQFF.

This chain connects TRBV4-3 to TRBJ1-5; no reliable D call. The length of the CDR3 is 13 residues. V lost 3 bases and J lost 5, with 8 bases in between. Germline V gene sequence: CDR1 LGHNA, CDR2 YSLEER. CDR3 amino acids: CASSQAAHQPQHF. CDR3 sequence (DNA): TGCGCCAGCAGCCAGGCAGCCCATCAGCCCCAGCATTTT.

The chain is built from TRBV7-2 and TRBJ2-7; the D is unclear. The CDR3 contains 12 residues. The germline gives CDR1 SGHTA, CDR2 FQGNSA. Trimming left V 1 base short and J 6 bases short, with 7 bases between. The CDR3 is CASSLEIGEQYF. The CDR3 DNA reads as TGTGCCAGCAGCTTAGAGATCGGCGAGCAGTACTTC.

The genes are TRBV2 and TRBJ1-1; 7 bases are shared with TRBD1. Losses at the gene ends were 6 bases for V and 4 bases for J; bases not matched to a gene: 5. Germline V CDR1 and CDR2: SNHLY, FYNNEI. CDR3 length: 13 residues. CDR3 amino acids: CASRRQGPTEAFF. In nucleotides, the CDR3 is TGTGCCAGCAGAAGACAGGGCCCCACTGAAGCTTTCTTT.

The chain carries TRBV7-2 and TRBJ1-2, with no clear D. The germline CDR1 and CDR2 sequences are SGHTA and FQGNSA. The length of the CDR3 is 14 residues. V was pared by 1 base and J by 5 bases, with 11 bases between. Written as DNA, the CDR3 is TGTGCCAGCAGCTTAGAATTTGTGGGATATGGCTACACCTTC. It translates to CASSLEFVGYGYTF.

The CDR3 nucleotides are TGTGCCTGGAGTGACCCGGACAGGGACCAATATCAGCCCCAGCATTTT. It yields the protein CAWSDPDRDQYQPQHF. This rearrangement joins TRBV30 to TRBJ1-5, with TRBD1 identical over 8 bases. CDR1 GTSNPN and CDR2 SVGIG come from the germline V gene (reference sequence). The junction had 10 bases not matched to a gene; V was cut back by 1 base and J by 5 bases. The CDR3 spans 16 residues.

The chain carries TRBV2 and TRBJ2-5; D is uncertain. V gave up 4 bases and J gave up 4 bases, with 7 bases separating them. The germline gives CDR1 SNHLY, CDR2 FYNNEI. The CDR3 has 12 residues. The CDR3 region is CASSVSSETQYF. For the CDR3, the DNA is TGTGCCAGCAGTGTCTCCTCAGAGACCCAGTACTTC.

The chain couples TRBV6-5 to TRBJ2-7; no reliable D call. CDR3 size: 14 residues. CDR1 MNHEY and CDR2 SVGAGI come from the germline V gene. V shed 7 bases and J shed 2 bases, with 15 bases lying between them. CDR3 region: CASTKSADPYEQYF. The CDR3 DNA follows: TGTGCCAGCACGAAAAGCGCGGATCCCTACGAGCAGTACTTC.

The chain joins TRBV2 to TRBJ1-2; the D gene is possibly TRBD1 (6 bases). Germline V gene lookup returns CDR1 SNHLY and CDR2 FYNNEI. V shed 6 bases and J shed 3 bases, with 17 bases lying between them. The CDR3 is 15 amino acids. This chain's CDR3 is CASRKQGNSDYGYTF. The CDR3 coding sequence is TGTGCCAGCAGAAAACAGGGAAACTCGGACTATGGCTACACCTTC.